This T cell receptor (beta chain) was recovered during a study of cytomegalovirus exposure and HLA in healthy donors. PCR used 60 Vbeta primers and 13 Jbeta primers. Sequencing used immunoSEQ multiplex PCR; TCRdb keeps in-frame clones, though not all of them. The repertoire holds about 43,000 clones, with under 60% as singletons. V lost 0 bases and J 0 bases, leaving 7 bases between the germline ends. The CDR3 has 15 residues. Germline-derived CDR1 and CDR2 are SGHRS and YFSETQ. As regards this clone: The antigen remains unidentified.

Regarding the study as a whole: A few chains tied to CMV proved CMV antigen-specific in vitro.

This TCR was recovered from a man in his sixties in good health and CMV-seronegative. V and J are TRBV5-1 and TRBJ1-3, with no clear D. The sequenced sample consisted of PBMCs. The CDR3 DNA is TGCGCCAGCAGCTTGGGGTTCGGCTCTGGAAACACCATATATTTT. This codes for CASSLGFGSGNTIYF.